The rows below give T cell receptor beta chains drawn from one sample of a study of cytomegalovirus exposure and HLA in healthy donors. The method was immunoSEQ multiplex PCR; TCRdb's version includes in-frame clones alone and lacks a portion of them. The sample lists 100,000 to 150,000 clones, around 94% occurring once. Sequencing was carried out using PBMCs. The receptors here all came from a woman under 30 in good health and CMV-seronegative. Each CDR3 is given with its conserved first and last residue.

v_call: TRBV11-2
j_call: TRBJ2-3
cdr3_aa: CASSPGQFTDTQYF

v_call: TRBV7-6
j_call: TRBJ2-1
cdr3_aa: CARHGRDYNEQFF

v_call: TRBV5-1
j_call: TRBJ2-6
cdr3_aa: CASSLWGAGANVLTF

v_call: TRBV28
j_call: TRBJ1-1
cdr3_aa: CASSSGRIRRKKDTEAFF

v_call: TRBV9
j_call: TRBJ1-1
cdr3_aa: CASSALIGGGTEAFF

v_call: TRBV19
j_call: TRBJ2-7
cdr3_aa: CASSTMTGGYEQYF

v_call: TRBV28
j_call: TRBJ2-7
cdr3_aa: CASSRIFYEQYF

v_call: TRBV19
j_call: TRBJ1-5
cdr3_aa: CASSQSRVRRQPQHF

v_call: TRBV2
j_call: TRBJ2-7
cdr3_aa: CASSGLEISYEQYF

v_call: TRBV19
j_call: TRBJ2-7
cdr3_aa: CASSTFGFSYEQYF

v_call: TRBV6-4
j_call: TRBJ2-1
cdr3_aa: CASRRTSGVNEQFF

v_call: TRBV18
j_call: TRBJ2-1
cdr3_aa: CASSLTPGLAGEEEQFF

v_call: TRBV7-9
j_call: TRBJ2-7
cdr3_aa: CASSQRLSGSYEQYF

v_call: TRBV30
j_call: TRBJ2-7
cdr3_aa: CAWDTRNSYEQYF

v_call: TRBV27
j_call: TRBJ1-2
cdr3_aa: CASSPTGFGYGYTF

v_call: TRBV6-6
j_call: TRBJ1-1
cdr3_aa: CASIQAPNTEAFF

v_call: TRBV28
j_call: TRBJ2-1
cdr3_aa: CASRQFNEQFF

v_call: TRBV2
j_call: TRBJ2-7
cdr3_aa: CASRQDGSSYEQYF

v_call: TRBV27
j_call: TRBJ1-1
cdr3_aa: CASSLVFAGGARPEAFF

v_call: TRBV7-9
j_call: TRBJ1-2
cdr3_aa: CASSSGQGSNYGYTF

v_call: TRBV28
j_call: TRBJ1-3
cdr3_aa: CASSLFGGTRGNTIYF

v_call: TRBV9
j_call: TRBJ1-4
cdr3_aa: CASSPTVAGEKLFF

v_call: TRBV28
j_call: TRBJ1-5
cdr3_aa: CASRDPSGGNQPQHF

v_call: TRBV7-9
j_call: TRBJ2-7
cdr3_aa: CASSFWDTTLYEQYF

v_call: TRBV15
j_call: TRBJ2-7
cdr3_aa: CATSRDVSPMGEESRYEQYF

v_call: TRBV30
j_call: TRBJ2-7
cdr3_aa: CAWSHGQGYEQYF

v_call: TRBV7-3
j_call: TRBJ2-2
cdr3_aa: CASSRAGVTGELFF

v_call: TRBV2
j_call: TRBJ2-3
cdr3_aa: CASQGPYTDTQYF

v_call: TRBV4-1
j_call: TRBJ2-1
cdr3_aa: CASSLEVAGDYNEQFF

v_call: TRBV2
j_call: TRBJ2-7
cdr3_aa: CASSAETGYLILYF

v_call: TRBV5-1
j_call: TRBJ1-2
cdr3_aa: CASSFGFLEDYGYTF

v_call: TRBV30
j_call: TRBJ2-3
cdr3_aa: CAWSVLAGQPDTQYF

v_call: TRBV2
j_call: TRBJ2-5
cdr3_aa: CASSLTGTSGGTQYF

v_call: TRBV2
j_call: TRBJ2-7
cdr3_aa: CASGDPTAYEQYF

v_call: TRBV27
j_call: TRBJ2-7
cdr3_aa: CASSSPGQGSYEQYF

v_call: TRBV6-5
j_call: TRBJ2-1
cdr3_aa: CASSFGGNAYNEQFF

v_call: TRBV7-2
j_call: TRBJ2-5
cdr3_aa: CASSLELPAQRQETQYF

v_call: TRBV10-3
j_call: TRBJ2-7
cdr3_aa: CAITEGLSGASYEQYF

v_call: TRBV5-1
j_call: TRBJ2-5
cdr3_aa: CASSLGEETQYF

v_call: TRBV28
j_call: TRBJ1-5
cdr3_aa: CASSPGDKTGENQPQHF

v_call: TRBV6-1
j_call: TRBJ2-7
cdr3_aa: CASRTGGVGEQYF

v_call: TRBV5-1
j_call: TRBJ2-7
cdr3_aa: CASSLRDSTYEQYF

v_call: TRBV27
j_call: TRBJ2-7
cdr3_aa: CASRRGGGGWYEQYF

v_call: TRBV28
j_call: TRBJ1-2
cdr3_aa: CASTQYDTGGYTF

v_call: TRBV15
j_call: TRBJ2-1
cdr3_aa: CATSRVAGSYNEQFF

v_call: TRBV7-8
j_call: TRBJ2-1
cdr3_aa: CASSFWATERGNNEQFF

v_call: TRBV25-1
j_call: TRBJ1-3
cdr3_aa: CASSAKGTGRGNTIYF

v_call: TRBV30
j_call: TRBJ2-7
cdr3_aa: CASGQGAGEQYF

v_call: TRBV7-9
j_call: TRBJ1-3
cdr3_aa: CASLSDRGGNTIYF

v_call: TRBV28
j_call: TRBJ2-7
cdr3_aa: CASSWSAGTGEQYF

v_call: TRBV9
j_call: TRBJ1-6
cdr3_aa: CASSPEGATGNSPLHF